Following are 21 T cell receptor beta chains from one sample sequenced in a study of control samples from healthy donors and cancer patients (dated by TCRdb to 2018 to 2021). The method was the immunoSEQ multiplex PCR assay. The immuneACCESS repertoire file appears here via TCRdb, limited to in-frame rearrangements. These files lack a portion of the clones; in checked studies, under half of the deficit traces to unresolved V genes, and the cause of the others is not known. A total of about 120,000 clones appear in this sample, around nine tenths of them only once. About 12% of the sample lies in the top ten. The sample consisted of blood. All receptors derive from a man younger than 45 in good health.

This chain uses TRBV6-1 with TRBJ1-4; the match to TRBD1 covers 9 bases. The CDR3 is made up of 14 amino acids. Germline V gene lookup returns CDR1 MNHNS and CDR2 SASEGT. V gave up 3 bases and J gave up 10 bases; unmatched junction bases: 6. In DNA form, the CDR3 reads TGTGCCAGCAGTGATGGACAGGGGAACGGAAAACTGTTTTTT. It yields the protein CASSDGQGNGKLFF.

The chain couples TRBV6-1 to TRBJ1-1; possibly TRBD1 for D (6 bases). From germline, CDR1 is MNHNS and CDR2 SASEGT. This CDR3 region has 13 residues. Between the trimmed V and J ends, which lost 2 bases and 7 bases, there was a span of 11 bases. DNA of the CDR3: TGTGCCAGCAGTGAAAGGGGGGCCGGTGAAGCTTTCTTT. Amino acids: CASSERGAGEAFF.

The chain employs TRBV30 and TRBJ1-1; the D is unclear. The CDR3 runs to 11 residues. With 1 base removed from V and 13 bases from J, the gap between germline ends came to 13 bases. Germline V lookup: CDR1 GTSNPN, CDR2 SVGIG (reference sequence). CDR3 nucleotide sequence: TGTGCCTGGAGTGATTGGGCCCTCTTTTTCTTT. It is translated as CAWSDWALFFF.

This clone was seen a few times. The V and J genes are TRBV6-5 and TRBJ2-2; possibly TRBD1 for D (5 bases). V was shortened by 11 bases and J by 4 bases, with 14 bases between the two germline ends. Germline V lookup: CDR1 MNHEY, CDR2 SVGAGI. The CDR3 runs to 13 residues. CDR3 DNA sequence: TGTGCCGTCAGGGTACGAATCACCGGGGAGCTGTTTTTT. It codes for CAVRVRITGELFF.

The chain combines TRBV30 with TRBJ1-6; the D gene is possibly TRBD1 (6 bases). The CDR3 has 14 residues. The V gene lost 1 base and the J gene lost 7 bases, with 11 bases spanning the gap. CDR1 is GTSNPN and CDR2 is SVGIG in the germline V gene (reference sequence). Here the CDR3 DNA reads TGTGCCTGGAGTGAGGGACACGAGAATTCACCCCTCCACTTT. Amino acid sequence: CAWSEGHENSPLHF.

The gene calls are TRBV11-2 and TRBJ2-1, with 15 bases aligning to TRBD2. CDR1 and CDR2 (germline): SGHAT, FQNNGV. CDR3 length: 16 residues. V lost 4 bases and J lost 5; bases outside the gene matches: 3. CDR3 sequence (DNA): TGTGCCAGCAGCTCCCGGACTAGCGGGGGGGACAATGAGCAGTTCTTC. Its translation is CASSSRTSGGDNEQFF.

The gene calls are TRBV5-5 and TRBJ1-3; tentative D call: TRBD1 (6 bases). CDR1 SGHKS and CDR2 YYEKEE come from the germline V gene (reference sequence). Trimming cost V 2 bases and J 0 bases, with 18 bases left between them. There are 18 residues in the CDR3. CDR3 sequence reads: CASSFQVPTGLSGNTIYF. The CDR3 DNA sequence: TGTGCCAGCAGCTTCCAGGTCCCGACAGGACTCTCTGGAAACACCATATATTTT. The full variable domain, in which reference TRBV5-5 and TRBJ1-3 provide the parts outside the CDR3, is DAGVTQSPTHLIKTRGQQVTLRCSPISGHKSVSWYQQVLGQGPQFIFQYYEKEERGRGNFPDRFSARQFPNYSSELNVNALLLGDSALYLCASSFQVPTGLSGNTIYFGEGSWLTVV.

J is TRBJ1-4 and V is TRBV5-8, with a tentative D call TRBD1 (5 bases). The germline CDR1 and CDR2 sequences are SGHTS and YDEGEE. The CDR3 is 17 amino acids. Between the trimmed V and J ends, which lost 0 bases and 1 base, there was a span of 13 bases. Here the CDR3 DNA reads TGTGCCAGCAGCTTGGGCTCCTCCGGGGGAACTAATGAAAAACTGTTTTTT. Translation gives CASSLGSSGGTNEKLFF. Drawing the rest from reference TRBV5-8 and TRBJ1-4, the complete variable domain is EAGVTQSPTHLIKTRGQQATLRCSPISGHTSVYWYQQALGLGLQFLLWYDEGEERNRGNFPPRFSGRQFPNYSSELNVNALELEDSALYLCASSLGSSGGTNEKLFFGSGTQLSVL.

This rearrangement joins TRBV2 to TRBJ2-3, with 9 bases fitting TRBD1. V lost 6 bases to trimming and J lost 3 bases; unmatched junction nucleotides: 7. Germline CDR1 reads SNHLY; CDR2 reads FYNNEI. The CDR3 has 15 amino acids. The CDR3, as DNA: TGTGCCAGCAGCCTACAGGGGGCGGGGACAGATACGCAGTATTTT. Amino acids: CASSLQGAGTDTQYF.

The chain has TRBV10-2 and TRBJ1-1, with D perhaps TRBD1 (6 bases). The germline V gene encodes CDR1 WSHSY and CDR2 SAAADI. The V gene lost 10 bases and the J gene lost 0 bases, with 12 bases spanning the gap. CDR3 length: 13 residues. The CDR3 region is CATATGMNTEAFF. In DNA, the CDR3 is TGCGCCACCGCTACAGGGATGAACACTGAAGCTTTCTTT.

This sequence joins TRBV27 and TRBJ1-2; 7 bases agree with TRBD1. V was pared by 5 bases and J by 8 bases, with 11 bases of the junction left unmatched. The CDR3 is made up of 14 amino acids. CDR1 MNHEY and CDR2 SMNVEV come from the germline V gene (reference sequence). CDR3 nucleotide sequence: TGTGCCAGCAGTCCTACAGGGGCCCTAGGGGGCTACACCTTC. Translating it yields CASSPTGALGGYTF.

The chain carries TRBV2 and TRBJ1-5; no reliable D call. CDR1 SNHLY and CDR2 FYNNEI come from the germline V gene. V was cut by 7 bases and J by 2 bases, with 15 bases left in between. This CDR3 has 15 amino acids. CDR3 in amino acids: CASTGEMSGNQPQHF. Written as DNA, the CDR3 is TGTGCCAGCACGGGTGAGATGTCGGGCAATCAGCCCCAGCATTTT.

This clone has at least ten counts. This chain uses TRBV29-1 with TRBJ1-1; D is unresolved. Germline V gives CDR1 SQVTM, CDR2 ANQGSEA. This CDR3 is built from 15 residues. The V gene lost 4 bases and the J gene lost 8 bases, with 23 bases spanning the gap. The CDR3 nucleotides are TGCAGCGTTGGGGGAAGAGGATATGGGTTTGCGGAAGCTTTCTTT. Its protein is CSVGGRGYGFAEAFF.

In its sample, this clone was seen once. The chain employs TRBV6-4 and TRBJ2-1, with 9 bases fitting TRBD1. CDR3 size: 14 residues. Germline V lookup: CDR1 MRHNA, CDR2 SNTAGT. The trim removed 6 bases at V and 5 bases at J, leaving 5 bases unmatched. In DNA, the CDR3 is TGTGCCAGCAGCCCGACAGGGGGAAACAATGAGCAGTTCTTC. It translates to CASSPTGGNNEQFF.

Notes on this clone: This same CDR3 is encoded by further DNA sequences in the sample. The chain recombines TRBV30 with TRBJ1-1; a possible D gene is TRBD1 (6 bases). The CDR3 has 13 residues. CDR1 GTSNPN and CDR2 SVGIG come from the germline V gene (reference sequence). V was shortened by 0 bases and J by 2 bases, with 7 bases between the two germline ends. The CDR3 sequence: CAWSVQGNTEAFF. The CDR3 region has the DNA TGTGCCTGGAGTGTACAGGGTAACACTGAAGCTTTCTTT.

This chain joins TRBV5-1 and TRBJ2-3; a possible D gene is TRBD2 (6 bases). The V and J ends lost 4 bases and 2 bases respectively, with 17 bases between them. Germline V gives CDR1 SGHRS, CDR2 YFSETQ. CDR3 size: 16 residues. CDR3 bases: TGCGCCAGCAGCCCACCTAGCGACCTATCCACAGATACGCAGTATTTT. It yields the protein CASSPPSDLSTDTQYF.

The rearrangement joins TRBV14 to TRBJ1-1; unclear D gene. CDR3 length equals 13 residues. The V end was cut by 4 bases, the J end by 0 bases, with 6 bases between. In germline, CDR1 is SGHDN, CDR2 FVKESK. Here the CDR3 DNA reads TGTGCCAGCAGCCGGGAACTGAACACTGAAGCTTTCTTT. Protein: CASSRELNTEAFF.

Ten or more counts support this clone. This chain joins TRBV5-1 and TRBJ1-2, with 11 bases aligning to TRBD1. Germline assignment: CDR1 SGHRS and CDR2 YFSETQ. This CDR3 spans 14 amino acids. V trimming: 4 bases; J trimming: 6 bases; junction bases outside the gene matches: 5. CDR3 protein: CASSTDRGQNGYTF. The CDR3 coding sequence is TGCGCCAGCAGCACGGACAGGGGGCAGAATGGCTACACCTTC.

The V gene is TRBV10-2, the J gene TRBJ1-1; 7 nucleotides agree with TRBD1. Germline CDR1 reads WSHSY; CDR2 reads SAAADI. CDR3 length: 13 amino acids. The V and J ends lost 6 bases and 4 bases, in that order; junction bases with no gene match: 5. The CDR3 coding sequence is TGCGCCAGCAGATCGACAGGGAGCACTGAAGCTTTCTTT. This translates into CASRSTGSTEAFF.

This rearrangement joins TRBV10-2 to TRBJ1-4; 7 bases align to TRBD1. After removal of 6 bases from V and 8 bases from J, the junction contained 6 bases not matched to a gene. The germline V gene encodes CDR1 WSHSY and CDR2 SAAADI. CDR3 length: 13 amino acids. Here the CDR3 reads CASRQGSEEKLFF. CDR3 coding DNA: TGCGCCAGCAGACAGGGGAGTGAGGAAAAACTGTTTTTT.

This sequence joins TRBV4-1 and TRBJ1-1; the D is unclear. The CDR3 has 14 amino acids. Deletions cut 0 bases from V and 0 bases from J, with 5 bases between. CDR1 and CDR2 (germline): MGHRA, YSYEKL. CDR3 region: CASSQDNLNTEAFF. CDR3 coding DNA: TGCGCCAGCAGCCAAGATAACCTGAACACTGAAGCTTTCTTT.